This T cell receptor (beta chain) is drawn from a study of blood T cell repertoires in COVID-19. After removal of 0 bases from V and 9 bases from J, the junction contained 5 bases not matched to a gene. The CDR3 is made up of 15 amino acids. CDR1 is PRHDT and CDR2 is FYEKMQ in the germline V gene (reference sequence). Sequencing was performed with immunoSEQ multiplex PCR; in TCRdb, only in-frame clones are kept and a portion is missing. The sample comprises about 270,000 clones, 80% to 90% of which are singletons, and under 3% rests with the top ten. This rearrangement joins TRBV13 to TRBJ1-6; 7 nucleotides agree with TRBD1. Source material: PBMCs or T cells enriched from blood (not recorded which). The clonotype originates from a woman aged 18 to 35 who had recovered from COVID-19. Here the CDR3 reads CASSLGDRVGSPLHF. CDR3 DNA: TGTGCCAGCAGCTTAGGAGACAGGGTAGGTTCACCCCTCCACTTT.